This is a list of T cell receptor beta chains from one sample in a study of low-dose radiotherapy and immunotherapy resistance in tumors. Using its own MiXCR run on the reads, TCRdb lists one record per CDR3 protein. Of approximately 89,000 distinct CDR3 sequences in the sample, approximately 20% were seen once. The input for sequencing was PBMCs, taken before treatment. These receptor sequences come from a male donor with prostate cancer. Each CDR3 is given with its conserved first and last residue. A D gene is named only where the DNA matches it firmly. Expanded clones get a size class; other rows say once, few or many, or leave the size out.

j_call,d_call,v_call,clone_size,cdr3_nt,cdr3_aa
TRBJ1-5,-,TRBV7-2,many,TGTGCCAGCAGCTTAGCTATTAATCAGCCCCAGCATTTT,CASSLAINQPQHF
TRBJ1-1,TRBD1,TRBV6-5,many,TGTGCCAGCCGAACTCGAACTGTCGGGACAGTGAACACTGAAGCTTTCTTT,CASRTRTVGTVNTEAFF
TRBJ1-1,TRBD1,TRBV18,many,TGTGCCAGCTCACCGGGACAGGATATTGGTTTCTTT,CASSPGQDIGFF
TRBJ2-3,TRBD2,TRBV20-1,-,TGCAGTGCTAGAGACCCGGGGGGGACGGCGGATACTCAGTATTTT,CSARDPGGTADTQYF
TRBJ2-7,-,TRBV5-4,few,TGTGCCAGCAGCTTGGGCTCGAGCGGGTATCGCTCCTACGAGCAGTACTTC,CASSLGSSGYRSYEQYF
TRBJ1-5,-,TRBV6-1,many,TGTGCCAGCAGTGTAGGACGGAGCAATCAGCCCCAGCATTTT,CASSVGRSNQPQHF
TRBJ2-7,TRBD1,TRBV18,few,TGTGCCAGCTCACTACTACCGGGACAGGGGGCTGGTGAGCAGTACTTC,CASSLLPGQGAGEQYF
TRBJ2-7,TRBD1,TRBV5-4,many,TGTGCCAGCAGCTTTCAGGACAGGGCTTCCTACGAGCAGTACTTC,CASSFQDRASYEQYF
TRBJ2-3,TRBD2,TRBV29-1,many,TGCAGCCTGACTAGCGGGAGCGCAGATACGCAGTATTTT,CSLTSGSADTQYF
TRBJ2-7,TRBD2,TRBV18,many,TGTGCCAGCTCACCAACTAGCGGCGGTTCCTACGAGCAGTACTTC,CASSPTSGGSYEQYF
TRBJ2-7,-,TRBV3-1,many,TGTGCCAGCAGCCAAGAGGGCAGGGGCCAAGAGGTCCTTCAACCCTACGAGCAGTACTTC,CASSQEGRGQEVLQPYEQYF
TRBJ2-1,TRBD2,TRBV7-2,many,TGTGCCAGCAGCACTAGCGGGAGGGCCGTGGATGAGCAGTTCTTC,CASSTSGRAVDEQFF
TRBJ1-1,TRBD1,TRBV7-2,once,TGTGCCAGCAGCACAAGGGGGCTGAGCACTGAAGCTTTCTTT,CASSTRGLSTEAFF
TRBJ1-2,-,TRBV3-1,many,TGTGCCAGCAGCCAAGACCCGCGTAGCGGCGGCTACACCTTC,CASSQDPRSGGYTF
TRBJ1-1,-,TRBV12-5,many,TGTGCTAGTGGTTTGGTACCTCAGGTTACTGAAGCTTTCTTT,CASGLVPQVTEAFF
TRBJ2-3,TRBD1,TRBV19,many,TGTGCCAGTAGTATTGCGGCCCGACAGGGTTTAACGCGTGATACGCAGTATTTT,CASSIAARQGLTRDTQYF
TRBJ2-1,TRBD1,TRBV5-1,many,TGCGCCAGCAGCAGAGGACAGGGGTCCTACAATGAGCAGTTCTTC,CASSRGQGSYNEQFF
TRBJ1-1,-,TRBV10-3,many,TGTGCCATCACCAAGGACATGGGGGGTGAAGCTTTCTTT,CAITKDMGGEAFF
TRBJ1-1,-,TRBV6-1,few,TGTGCCAGCAGTGAAGGAGGGATGAACACTGAAGCTTTCTTT,CASSEGGMNTEAFF
TRBJ2-3,TRBD2,TRBV28,many,TGTGCCAGCAGTCAGATTAGCGGGAGCTCAGATACGCAGTATTTT,CASSQISGSSDTQYF
TRBJ2-7,-,TRBV2,many,TGTGCCAGAGGACCGAAATATGCTACGGAGCAGTACTTC,CARGPKYATEQYF
TRBJ2-2,TRBD1,TRBV7-6,many,TGTGCCAGCAGCACGCGACAGGGGGACACCGGGGAGCTGTTTTTT,CASSTRQGDTGELFF
TRBJ2-2,-,TRBV4-1,many,TGCGCCAGCAGCCAAGTTGGGGCGGGGACCGGGGAGCTGTTTTTT,CASSQVGAGTGELFF
TRBJ2-5,-,TRBV18,many,TGTGCCAGCTCACCAATTGCGGGTCGAGAGACCCAGTACTTC,CASSPIAGRETQYF
TRBJ2-3,-,TRBV12-3/TRBV12-4,-,TGTGCCAGCAGTTTTTTTCCTAGCACAGATACGCAGTATTTT,CASSFFPSTDTQYF
TRBJ2-7,TRBD2,TRBV7-8,many,TGTGCCAGCAGCTCACCGACAAAAGGTCCTAGCGGGAACTCCTACGAGCAGTACTTC,CASSSPTKGPSGNSYEQYF
TRBJ1-4,-,TRBV14,many,TGTGCCAGCAGCCGCAACCCTGGTGAAAAACTGTTTTTT,CASSRNPGEKLFF
TRBJ1-1,-,TRBV13,-,TGTGCCAGCAGCTTAGGTGGGGCATTGCTATCGTACACTGAAGCTTTCTTT,CASSLGGALLSYTEAFF
TRBJ2-1,-,TRBV19,many,TGTGCCAGTAGTATTGTACCTAGAAGCTACAATGAGCAGTTCTTC,CASSIVPRSYNEQFF
TRBJ2-6,-,TRBV2,-,TGTGCCAGCAGGGACGGGAGTGGCTCTGGGGCCAACGTCCTGACTTTC,CASRDGSGSGANVLTF
TRBJ2-2,-,TRBV2,many,TGTGCCAGCAGCGGGGACTTCGCGAACACCGGGGAGCTGTTTTTT,CASSGDFANTGELFF
TRBJ2-7,TRBD2,TRBV28,-,TGTGCCAGCAGCACGACTAGCGGGAGTTACGAGCAGTACTTC,CASSTTSGSYEQYF
TRBJ1-2,-,TRBV20-1,many,TGCAGTGTCCCTCCCGCATTGGACTATGGCTACACCTTC,CSVPPALDYGYTF
TRBJ2-5,-,TRBV19,many,TGTGCCAGCCGATCGGCTAAAGAGACCCAGTACTTC,CASRSAKETQYF
TRBJ2-1,TRBD2,TRBV14,many,TGTGCCAGCAGCCCCGGGACTATTGAGCAGTTCTTC,CASSPGTIEQFF
TRBJ1-2,TRBD1,TRBV30,many,TGTGCCTGGAGTGGGGGACAGGGCCAAATCTATGGCTACACCTTC,CAWSGGQGQIYGYTF
TRBJ1-2,TRBD1,TRBV14,many,TGTGCCAGCAGCCAAGTAGCAGGGGGCTATGGCTACACCTTC,CASSQVAGGYGYTF
TRBJ1-2,-,TRBV7-2,many,TGTGCCAGCAGAGAGGGGGGCCCTATATCTAACTATGGCTACACCTTC,CASREGGPISNYGYTF
TRBJ2-1,TRBD2,TRBV7-2,many,TGTGCCAGCAGCCCGTGGGGTAGCGGGGCCTACAATGAGCAGTTCTTC,CASSPWGSGAYNEQFF
TRBJ1-4,-,TRBV6-4,-,TGTGCCAGCAGTGACTCGGAGGGCCTTGAAGAAAAACTGTTTTTT,CASSDSEGLEEKLFF
TRBJ1-5,-,TRBV30,many,TGTGCCTGGAGTCAACTGACCAATCAGCCCCAGCATTTT,CAWSQLTNQPQHF
TRBJ1-1,-,TRBV5-1,many,TGCGCCAGCAGGAAACAGAGTTCGAACACTGAAGCTTTCTTT,CASRKQSSNTEAFF
TRBJ2-7,-,TRBV10-3,many,TGTGCCGTCCACCGGGACGGATACTACGAGCAGTACTTC,CAVHRDGYYEQYF
TRBJ2-7,-,TRBV4-3,many,TGCGCCAGCAGCCAAGATCAAGGGGTCTACGAGCAGTACTTC,CASSQDQGVYEQYF
TRBJ2-7,-,TRBV30,many,TGTGCCTGGAGTCCCAGGGCAGGCGAGCAGTACTTC,CAWSPRAGEQYF
TRBJ2-1,-,TRBV2,many,TGTGCCAGCAGGGCCTCCTTATACAGGGATGAGCAGTTCTTC,CASRASLYRDEQFF
TRBJ2-7,TRBD1,TRBV12-3/TRBV12-4,few,TGTGCCAGCAAGGGGACAGGGAGATACGAGCAGTACTTC,CASKGTGRYEQYF
TRBJ2-3,-,TRBV5-1,many,TGCGCCAGCAGCCTCAGGACGGTGAGCACAGATACGCAGTATTTT,CASSLRTVSTDTQYF
TRBJ1-3,-,TRBV19,-,TGTGCCAGTACTGGGGCCCGGGACTCTGGAAACACCATATATTTT,CASTGARDSGNTIYF
TRBJ1-1,TRBD1,TRBV19,many,TGTGCCAGTAGTCAGGACAGGGGCACTGAAGCTTTCTTT,CASSQDRGTEAFF
TRBJ2-7,-,TRBV5-1,many,TGCGCCAGCACCCGTGGCTACGAGCAGTACTTC,CASTRGYEQYF
TRBJ2-3,-,TRBV10-1,many,TGCGCCAGCAGTGATGGTTTAGGGGGGCGCGCAGATACGCAGTATTTT,CASSDGLGGRADTQYF
TRBJ2-1,-,TRBV3-1,many,TGTGCCAGCAGCCAGCTCCCGGGCGACGGGCCGTTCTTC,CASSQLPGDGPFF
TRBJ2-1,TRBD2,TRBV12-3/TRBV12-4,many,TGTGCCAGCAGGCGGACTAGCGGGGGGAGTGAGCAGTTCTTC,CASRRTSGGSEQFF
TRBJ1-3,-,TRBV29-1,many,TGCAGCGTTGGGGGTTCTTCTGGAAACACCATATATTTT,CSVGGSSGNTIYF